These 28 T cell receptor beta chains were all obtained from the same sample, sequenced in a study of blood T cells in healthy people across ages. The authors ran a second PCR of about 7 to 12 cycles using a sample-barcoded 5' primer and a J-beta primer mix. TCRdb passed the 5' RACE reads through MiXCR, listing each CDR3 protein once. The sample contains about 400,000 distinct CDR3 sequences, roughly half of which appear only once. The specimen sequenced was blood. These receptors were obtained from a man aged 55 to 70 in good health.

J is TRBJ2-1 and V is TRBV20-1; 7 bases are shared with TRBD1. Germline V lookup: CDR1 DFQATT, CDR2 SNEGSKA (reference sequence). This CDR3 has 12 amino acids. V lost 4 bases, J lost 8 bases, and 5 bases stayed unmatched. The CDR3 DNA sequence: TGCAGTGCTATTAACAGGGGCGATGAGCAGTTCTTC. It specifies CSAINRGDEQFF.

This clonotype was counted between two and nine times. This chain uses TRBV7-2 with TRBJ2-7; tentatively, D is TRBD1 (5 bases). V was pared by 1 base and J by 5 bases, with 15 bases between. CDR3 length: 15 residues. Per germline, CDR1 SGHTA and CDR2 FQGNSA. This CDR3 is CASSLDGAGPNEQYF. The CDR3 DNA follows: TGTGCCAGCAGCTTAGATGGGGCAGGGCCCAACGAGCAGTACTTC.

This chain uses TRBV6-5 with TRBJ2-1; maybe TRBD1 (6 bases). The V end was cut by 9 bases, the J end by 2 bases, with 17 bases between. The length of the CDR3 is 15 residues. Looked up from germline, CDR1 is MNHEY and CDR2 is SVGAGI. This CDR3 is CARPGQTQTYNEQFF. The CDR3 DNA follows: TGTGCCAGACCCGGACAGACACAGACCTACAATGAGCAGTTCTTC.

The sample holds many counts of this clonotype. The chain links TRBV11-2 to TRBJ2-7, with 8 nucleotides matching TRBD2. The J segment lost 5 bases and the V segment lost 1 base, leaving 10 bases of the junction unmatched. Germline CDR1 is SGHAT and CDR2 is FQNNGV. The CDR3 is made up of 16 amino acids. CDR3 coding DNA: TGTGCCAGCAGCTTAGCGGTGGCGGGAGGTGCCCACGAGCAGTACTTC. This encodes CASSLAVAGGAHEQYF.

The rearrangement uses TRBV12-3 or TRBV12-4 and TRBJ1-2; no clear D. Trimming pared 11 bases from V and 4 bases from J, leaving 23 bases between. There are 15 residues in the CDR3. DNA of the CDR3: TGTGCCCGCCATGGCAGGATAAAGATCTGCTATGGCTACACCTTC. Protein: CARHGRIKICYGYTF.

This clonotype has just a few counts. V and J are TRBV20-1 and TRBJ2-7; 7 nucleotides align to TRBD2. Trimming removed 1 base from V and 0 bases from J; junction bases left unmatched: 3. This CDR3 is 14 amino acids long. Germline V gene sequence: CDR1 DFQATT, CDR2 SNEGSKA (reference sequence). CDR3 nucleotide sequence: TGCAGTGCTAGAGGGCGGGAGCTCTCCTACGAGCAGTACTTC. Its protein is CSARGRELSYEQYF.

This clonotype was recorded at least ten times. The CDR3 DNA follows: TGTGCCAGCAGTCCCCGTTACGGGGGCGGGAACGAGCAGTACTTC. This encodes CASSPRYGGGNEQYF. The chain carries TRBV28 and TRBJ2-7; either TRBD1 or TRBD2 may supply D (6 bases each). CDR3 length: 15 residues. CDR1 MDHEN and CDR2 SYDVKM come from the germline V gene. V shed 5 bases and J shed 5 bases, with 19 bases lying between them.

This clonotype was seen just once. The rearrangement uses TRBV6-5 and TRBJ2-5; D is undetermined. The J call may be wrong; the DNA end is better matched by TRBJ2-7. CDR1 is MNHEY, CDR2 SVGAGI, per germline. This CDR3 spans 13 amino acids. The CDR3, as DNA: TGTGCCAGCAGCCAGCACACCGGCTACGAGCAGTACTTC. Amino acids: CASSQHTGYEQYF.

A few counts support this clonotype. The chain uses TRBV12-3 or TRBV12-4 and TRBJ2-7; 10 bases match TRBD1. The CDR3 is 14 amino acids. The junction had 5 bases not matched to a gene; V was cut back by 6 bases and J by 3 bases. The CDR3 DNA follows: TGTGCCAGCAGACCGGGACAGGGGTACTACGAGCAGTACTTC. This encodes CASRPGQGYYEQYF.

The rearrangement uses TRBV18 and TRBJ1-2; D remains ambiguous. The CDR3 runs 13 residues. Germline V gives CDR1 KGHSH, CDR2 LQKENI. Trimming cost V 1 base and J 4 bases, with 7 bases left between them. In nucleotides, the CDR3 is TGTGCCAGCTCACCACAGGCACCCTATGGCTACACCTTC. As protein: CASSPQAPYGYTF.

The chain links TRBV5-1 to TRBJ1-2; 7 bases fit TRBD1. The CDR3 has 15 residues. V dropped 4 bases and J dropped 0; count of bases not matched to a gene: 6. Looked up from germline, CDR1 is SGHRS and CDR2 is YFSETQ. Here the CDR3 reads CASSPGQPANYGYTF. DNA for the CDR3: TGCGCCAGCAGCCCGGGACAGCCAGCTAACTATGGCTACACCTTC. The full variable domain, in which reference TRBV5-1 and TRBJ1-2 provide the parts outside the CDR3, is KAGVTQTPRYLIKTRGQQVTLSCSPISGHRSVSWYQQTPGQGLQFLFEYFSETQRNKGNFPGRFSGRQFSNSRSEMNVSTLELGDSALYLCASSPGQPANYGYTFGSGTRLTVV.

The chain carries TRBV28 and TRBJ1-1; D unresolved. Trimming pared 6 bases from V and 0 bases from J, leaving 8 bases between. This CDR3 has 13 amino acids. Germline CDR1 is MDHEN and CDR2 is SYDVKM. The chain's CDR3 is CASSFDLNTEAFF. The CDR3 coding sequence is TGTGCCAGCAGCTTTGATCTGAACACTGAAGCTTTCTTT. Full variable domain (remainder filled in from reference TRBV28 and TRBJ1-1): DVKVTQSSRYLVKRTGEKVFLECVQDMDHENMFWYRQDPGLGLRLIYFSYDVKMKEKGDIPEGYSVSREKKERFSLILESASTNQTSMYLCASSFDLNTEAFFGQGTRLTVV.

There are a few counts of this clonotype. The V gene is TRBV6-2 or TRBV6-3, the J gene TRBJ2-7; D perhaps matches TRBD1 (6 bases). The length of the CDR3 is 15 residues. Trimming took 6 bases from V and 1 from J, leaving 16 bases between them. The germline V gene has CDR1 MNHEY and CDR2 SVGEGT. The CDR3 is CASRNTGFTSYEQYF. The CDR3 DNA follows: TGTGCCAGCAGAAATACAGGGTTTACGTCCTACGAGCAGTACTTC.

In this sample, this clonotype turned up once. The V gene is TRBV21-1, the J gene TRBJ2-3; the table's D call of TRBD2 was not tested on the DNA. TRBV21-1 is shown as a pseudogene. The CDR3 is 17 residues long. The CDR3 coding sequence is TGTGCCAGCAGCAAAATGGGACTAGCGGACTCTGGGGATACGCAGTATTTT. Translation: CASSKMGLADSGDTQYF.

This clonotype was counted once. The chain recombines TRBV20-1 with TRBJ2-3, with D perhaps TRBD2 (6 bases). The CDR3 runs to 15 residues. CDR1 is DFQATT and CDR2 is SNEGSKA in the germline V gene (reference sequence). Trimming removed 6 bases at V and 2 bases at J, with 18 bases between. The CDR3 DNA reads TGCAGTGCCAGTTCTGTCGGGGGATTCACAGATACGCAGTATTTT. Translation: CSASSVGGFTDTQYF.

The chain has TRBV6-6 and TRBJ1-1; 9 positions agree with TRBD1. V lost 6 bases and J lost 1; bases outside the gene matches: 9. Germline CDR1 MNHNY, CDR2 SVGAGI (reference sequence). There are 16 residues in the CDR3. The CDR3 region is CASSRRTGDSNTEAFF. In DNA form, the CDR3 reads TGTGCCAGCAGCCGCCGGACAGGGGATTCGAACACTGAAGCTTTCTTT.

The genes are TRBV4-2 and TRBJ1-2, with D uncertain. V was shortened by 1 base and J by 6 bases, with 12 bases between the two germline ends. CDR3 length: 14 residues. Germline V gives CDR1 LGHNA, CDR2 YNFKEQ. For the CDR3, the DNA is TGTGCCAGCAGCCAAGCCGAGGACCTAGATGGCTACACCTTC. Translated, it gives CASSQAEDLDGYTF.

V is TRBV27 and J is TRBJ1-1; TRBD1 matches 7 bases. The CDR3 is 13 residues long. After removal of 6 bases from V and 4 bases from J, the junction contained 5 bases not matched to a gene. Germline V gene lookup returns CDR1 MNHEY and CDR2 SMNVEV (reference sequence). For the CDR3, the DNA is TGTGCCAGCAGATACAGGGGAGGCACTGAAGCTTTCTTT. Protein product: CASRYRGGTEAFF.

This sequence joins TRBV7-2 and TRBJ2-6; D gene unclear. The CDR3 covers 15 residues. Trimming cost V 1 base and J 2 bases, with 6 bases left between them. Germline V gene lookup returns CDR1 SGHTA and CDR2 FQGNSA. CDR3 protein: CASSLVLTGANVLTF. The CDR3, as DNA: TGTGCCAGCAGCTTAGTGTTAACTGGGGCCAACGTCCTGACTTTC.

The chain carries TRBV15 and TRBJ2-5; D uncertain. Germline assignment: CDR1 LNHNV and CDR2 YYDKDF (reference sequence). The V and J ends lost 1 base and 5 bases respectively, with 8 bases between them. This CDR3 comprises 13 residues. The CDR3 bases are TGTGCCACCAGCAGAGCTGCCCGGGAGACCCAGTACTTC. Translation gives CATSRAARETQYF. Using reference TRBV15 and TRBJ2-5 for the parts outside the CDR3, the full variable domain is DAMVIQNPRYQVTQFGKPVTLSCSQTLNHNVMYWYQQKSSQAPKLLFHYYDKDFNNEADTPDNFQSRRPNTSFCFLDIRSPGLGDTAMYLCATSRAARETQYFGPGTRLLVL.

J is TRBJ2-1 and V is TRBV24-1; D is ambiguous. Trimming left V 0 bases short and J 7 bases short, with 21 bases between. Germline CDR1 is KGHDR and CDR2 is SFDVKD. This CDR3 comprises 18 residues. This chain's CDR3 is CATSDLRDGKVLWNEQFF. CDR3 nucleotide sequence: TGTGCCACCAGTGATTTGCGCGACGGAAAGGTTCTGTGGAATGAGCAGTTCTTC.

The gene calls are TRBV15 and TRBJ2-5; D is ambiguous. The tail of the sequence fits TRBJ2-7 better, so the J call may be wrong. Germline CDR1 reads LNHNV; CDR2 reads YYDKDF (reference sequence). The CDR3 contains 12 residues. The CDR3 bases are TGTGCCACCAGCAGAGTGGGCAACGAGCAGTACTTC. It specifies CATSRVGNEQYF.

The CDR3: CASSLQKRAEAFF. CDR3 coding DNA: TGTGCCAGCAGCCTACAGAAGCGGGCTGAAGCTTTCTTT. The J gene is TRBJ1-1, the V gene TRBV3-1, with D hard to call. There are 13 residues in the CDR3. Germline V gene lookup returns CDR1 LGHDT and CDR2 YNNKEL (reference sequence). V gave up 4 bases and J gave up 6 bases, with 12 bases separating them. Combining the CDR3 with reference TRBV3-1 and TRBJ1-1 gives the whole variable domain DTAVSQTPKYLVTQMGNDKSIKCEQNLGHDTMYWYKQDSKKFLKIMFSYNNKELIINETVPNRFSPKSPDKAHLNLHINSLELGDSAVYFCASSLQKRAEAFFGQGTRLTVV.

This clonotype was observed a single time. The chain links TRBV21-1 to TRBJ2-5; the table calls TRBD1, which could not be checked here. TRBV21-1 is annotated as a pseudogene. The CDR3 covers 16 residues. For the CDR3, the DNA is TGCGCCAGCAGCTGGACCGGGACAGGGATTTTAGAGACCCAGTACTTC. It translates to CASSWTGTGILETQYF.

The chain uses TRBV18 and TRBJ2-3; 8 positions agree with TRBD2. Germline CDR1 reads KGHSH; CDR2 reads LQKENI. Trimming removed 1 base from V and 2 bases from J; junction bases left unmatched: 5. The CDR3 runs 16 residues. CDR3 nucleotides: TGTGCCAGCTCACCACAGCGGGGGAAAAACACAGATACGCAGTATTTT. Translation: CASSPQRGKNTDTQYF.

In the case of this clonotype: The germline gene is not matched at one end of the junction; a read error may be the cause. The chain links TRBV10-3 to TRBJ1-1; a weak D match, TRBD1 (6 bases). Germline V gene data show CDR1 as ENHRY and CDR2 as SYGVKD. The CDR3 extends over 13 amino acids. In nucleotides, the CDR3 is TGTGCCGTCAGTGAAGGGCAGGGGTTTGAAGCTTTCTTT. This gives the protein CAVSEGQGFEAFF.

This clonotype was recorded a few times. The V call is TRBV28, the J call TRBJ2-1; 9 positions agree with TRBD1. The CDR3 consists of 16 residues. Germline V lookup: CDR1 MDHEN, CDR2 SYDVKM. Trimming at V came to 4 bases and at J to 6 bases, leaving 10 bases not matched to a gene. The CDR3 protein is CASSSSGTGYSNEQFF. The DNA of the CDR3 is TGTGCCAGCAGTTCCTCCGGGACAGGGTATAGCAATGAGCAGTTCTTC.

V is TRBV5-1 and J is TRBJ2-3; 7 nucleotides match TRBD1. Germline trimming cut 3 bases from V and 2 bases from J; bases unmatched to any gene: 3. Looked up from germline, CDR1 is SGHRS and CDR2 is YFSETQ. This CDR3 contains 14 residues. CDR3 in amino acids: CASSSGTATDTQYF. The CDR3 nucleotides read TGCGCCAGCAGCTCTGGGACAGCCACAGATACGCAGTATTTT. The whole variable domain, remainder taken from reference TRBV5-1 and TRBJ2-3, is KAGVTQTPRYLIKTRGQQVTLSCSPISGHRSVSWYQQTPGQGLQFLFEYFSETQRNKGNFPGRFSGRQFSNSRSEMNVSTLELGDSALYLCASSSGTATDTQYFGPGTRLTVL.